This TCR beta chain was recovered during a study of beta chain features in type 1 diabetes (dated by TCRdb to about 2018). Broadly, across the study: No differences in mean age, gender distribution, total cell number or subset yield were found between patients and healthy donors. A total of approximately 100 million sorted cells were examined across all samples, and the number of cells per subset was strongly correlated with RNA yield. The study compared the TCRB repertoires of sorted circulating CD4+ T cell subsets in recently diagnosed type 1 diabetes patients with those in matched healthy donors. Whereas all 30 or so donors provided naive and central memory subsets, regulatory and stem cell-like memory subsets were isolated from just 8 patients and roughly eight healthy donors.

Remarks on this clone: It lacks a known antigen. Base-call qualities are not available, and no considerably larger clone is one nucleotide away.

What the work shows at the level of the full study, not this receptor alone: Patients with type 1 diabetes made fewer insertions and deleted more nucleotides at VDJ recombination sites, implying thymic rearrangement abnormalities. Type 1 diabetes patients showed a moderate but significant shortening of TCRB CDR3 length in all four CD4+ subsets. Because small numbers of individuals were included in the HLA sub-analyses, any influence of HLA type on TCRB rearrangement was left unresolved. Because cDNA rather than genomic DNA was sequenced, highly expressing activated cells could have been over-represented, although no difference in activation and CD3 levels was found between groups. The naive, central memory and regulatory TCRB repertoires appeared to resemble one another more closely among patients than among healthy donors. Shorter templates might be favored by PCR, yet because patient and control samples were amplified and corrected together, any such skew would affect both groups equally.

A single peripheral blood draw of around 120 mL on average was collected from each donor into heparinised tubes. A BD FACSAria II was used to sort naive, central memory, regulatory and stem cell-like memory CD4+ T cells with a panel that included CD45RO, CCR7, CD25, CD127, CD95 and CD27. Every sorted population had a purity above 95%. Right away, PBMCs were isolated by Lymphoprep density gradient centrifugation and were stained directly, with no culture step. To minimize batch effects, samples were stained and sorted in pairs, one healthy donor with one patient per experiment. The High Capacity cDNA Reverse Transcription Kit was used to reverse transcribe all of the isolated RNA, meaning that expressed TCRB transcripts were what got sequenced. Deep immunoSEQ sequencing was applied to naive, central memory and regulatory T cell samples, giving an average of about 3.6 million total reads per sample. Sorted cells were lysed in RLT buffer, and RNA was extracted using DNase-treated RNeasy Micro or Mini kits according to cell number. Each cell subset was processed on its own to prevent cross-contamination, while patient and healthy donor samples were processed together. Using the immunoSEQ multiplex PCR, TCRB sequences were amplified from cDNA into 87-bp fragments spanning the CDR3 region. The amplicons were sequenced using the Illumina HiSeq platform. As for the authors' bioinformatics: Synthetic template baselines were used to correct PCR bias computationally, reads within Hamming distance 2 were collapsed together, and singletons that could not be merged were discarded. Reads were aligned against IMGT so that V, D and J genes, CDR3 length and insertions or deletions at six rearrangement sites could be assigned. Within each subset, clonotype counts were normalized to the number of sorted cells before true diversity and Gini coefficients were calculated with the tcR R package. The overlap coefficient, calculated on TCRB nucleotide sequences, was used to quantify repertoire sharing. TCRdb re-hosts the immuneACCESS table, in-frame sequences only. Its copies lack some clones; in the studies checked, an unresolved V gene accounts for under half of them, and the cause for the rest is not known. V and J calls and clone size follow that table, whereas D and trimming were derived from the DNA. A total of roughly 50,000 clones appear in this sample, about 40% of them only once. The biggest ten clones account for less than 1.5% of the sample.

Reading the germline V gene gives CDR1 MNHNS and CDR2 SASEGT. CDR3 length: 13 amino acids, cysteine to phenylalanine. The retained sequence is limited to the CDR3, 39 bases, with the frame set at the first base. Germline trimming: 6 bases from V, 3 bases from J; junction bases outside gene matches: 1. The TCR originated in a man aged 25-45 years with type 1 diabetes. The chain links TRBV6-1 with TRBJ1-4; TRBD1 agrees with 7 junctional bases. Sequencing used Tregs from blood. The cell subset or site label here, explained by the study, means: regulatory CD4+ T cells. The bases read TGTGCCAGCAGAGGGACAGCTAATGAAAAACTGTTTTTT. The encoded protein is CASRGTANEKLFF.